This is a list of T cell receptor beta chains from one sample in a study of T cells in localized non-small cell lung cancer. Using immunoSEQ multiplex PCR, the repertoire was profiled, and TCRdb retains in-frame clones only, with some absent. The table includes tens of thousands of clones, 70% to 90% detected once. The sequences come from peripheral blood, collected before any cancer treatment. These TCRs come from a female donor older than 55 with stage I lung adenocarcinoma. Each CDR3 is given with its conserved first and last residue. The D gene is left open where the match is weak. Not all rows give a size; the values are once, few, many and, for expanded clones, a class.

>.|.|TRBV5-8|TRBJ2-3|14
CASSLGQSTDTQYF
TGTGCCAGCAGCTTGGGCCAGAGCACAGATACGCAGTATTTT
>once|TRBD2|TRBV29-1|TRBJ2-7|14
CSMGTSGSSGEQYF
TGCAGCATGGGGACTAGCGGGAGCTCGGGGGAGCAGTACTTC
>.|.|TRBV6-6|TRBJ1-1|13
CASSPTVNTEAFF
TGTGCCAGCAGCCCGACGGTGAACACTGAAGCTTTCTTT
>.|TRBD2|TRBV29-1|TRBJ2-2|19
CSVGGLHHSGRANTGELFF
TGCAGCGTCGGGGGCCTTCACCATAGCGGGAGGGCGAACACCGGGGAGCTGTTTTTT
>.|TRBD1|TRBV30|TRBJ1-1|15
CAWTPRGQGYTEAFF
TGTGCCTGGACCCCGAGGGGACAGGGCTACACTGAAGCTTTCTTT
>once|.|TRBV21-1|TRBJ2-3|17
CASSKPSGGVGTDTQYF
TGTGCCAGCAGCAAGCCTAGCGGGGGGGTGGGCACAGATACGCAGTATTTT
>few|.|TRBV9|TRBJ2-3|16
CASSAGGLASTDTQYF
TGTGCCAGCAGCGCCGGAGGGTTAGCGAGCACAGATACGCAGTATTTT
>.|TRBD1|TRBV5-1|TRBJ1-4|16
CASSLIPGQGGEKLFF
TGCGCCAGCAGCTTAATCCCAGGACAGGGTGGTGAAAAACTGTTTTTT
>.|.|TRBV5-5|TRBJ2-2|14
CASSRDPRTGELFF
TGTGCCAGCAGCCGGGACCCACGAACCGGGGAGCTGTTTTTT
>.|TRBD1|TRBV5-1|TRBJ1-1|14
CASSLDRGVSEAFF
TGCGCCAGCAGCTTGGACAGGGGAGTCTCTGAAGCTTTCTTT
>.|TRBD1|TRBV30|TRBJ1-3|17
CAWSTTGQAYSGNTIYF
TGTGCCTGGAGTACGACGGGACAGGCCTATTCTGGAAACACCATATATTTT
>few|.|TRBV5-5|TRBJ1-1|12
CASSLTDTEAFF
TGTGCCAGCAGCTTAACGGACACTGAAGCTTTCTTT
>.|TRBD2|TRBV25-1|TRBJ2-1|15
CASSEAGGLWDEQFF
TGTGCCAGCAGTGAAGCGGGAGGCCTTTGGGATGAGCAGTTCTTC
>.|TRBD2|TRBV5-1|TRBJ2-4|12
CASRSGDNIQYF
TGCGCCAGCAGGAGCGGGGACAACATTCAGTACTTC
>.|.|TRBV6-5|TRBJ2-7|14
CASSYSTQLYEQYF
TGTGCCAGCAGTTACTCGACTCAGCTCTACGAGCAGTACTTC
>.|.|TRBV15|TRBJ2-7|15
CATSRDRSLGGEQYF
TGTGCCACCAGCAGAGATCGCAGTCTCGGGGGAGAGCAGTACTTC
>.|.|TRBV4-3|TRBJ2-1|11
CASSLNEEQFF
TGCGCCAGCAGCCTAAACGAGGAGCAGTTCTTC
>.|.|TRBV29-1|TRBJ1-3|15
CSVEGVPGEGNTIYF
TGCAGCGTTGAAGGGGTTCCAGGGGAGGGGAACACCATATATTTT
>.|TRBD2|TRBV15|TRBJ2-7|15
CATSPEFSGGYEQYF
TGTGCCACCAGCCCCGAGTTTAGCGGGGGCTACGAGCAGTACTTC
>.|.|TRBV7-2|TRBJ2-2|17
CASSLEWWQVNTGELFF
TGTGCCAGCAGCTTAGAATGGTGGCAGGTCAACACCGGGGAGCTGTTTTTT
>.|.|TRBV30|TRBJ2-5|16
CAWSGSGQGIVETQYF
TGTGCCTGGAGTGGGTCGGGGCAGGGGATCGTGGAGACCCAGTACTTC
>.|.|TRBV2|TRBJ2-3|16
CASRSREGGSTDTQYF
TGTGCCAGCAGGTCACGAGAGGGAGGTAGCACAGATACGCAGTATTTT
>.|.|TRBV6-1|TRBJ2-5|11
CASTEGETQYF
TGTGCCAGCACAGAGGGAGAGACCCAGTACTTC
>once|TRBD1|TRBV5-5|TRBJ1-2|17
CASSPMNQGAWDYGYTF
TGTGCCAGCAGCCCAATGAATCAGGGGGCCTGGGACTATGGCTACACCTTC
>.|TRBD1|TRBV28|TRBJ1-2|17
CASLGADRGLGNYGYTF
TGTGCTTCACTAGGGGCGGACAGGGGGCTTGGTAACTATGGCTACACCTTC
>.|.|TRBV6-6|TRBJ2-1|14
CATKGTFSYNEQFF
TGTGCCACCAAAGGGACTTTTTCCTACAATGAGCAGTTCTTC
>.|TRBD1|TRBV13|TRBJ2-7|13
CASKGQGSYEQYF
TGTGCCAGCAAAGGACAGGGCTCCTACGAGCAGTACTTC
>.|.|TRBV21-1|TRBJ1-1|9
CARGPEAFF
TGTGCCAGAGGACCTGAAGCTTTCTTT
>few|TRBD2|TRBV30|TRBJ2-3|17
CAWSVGIVAGAPDTQYF
TGTGCCTGGAGTGTAGGTATAGTAGCGGGGGCTCCAGATACGCAGTATTTT
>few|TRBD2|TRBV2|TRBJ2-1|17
CASSLGTSGRGPNEQFF
TGTGCCAGCAGTCTAGGGACTAGCGGGAGGGGACCCAATGAGCAGTTCTTC
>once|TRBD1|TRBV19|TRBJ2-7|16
CASSSRQGKRSYEQYF
TGTGCCAGTAGTAGTCGACAGGGGAAGAGATCCTACGAGCAGTACTTC
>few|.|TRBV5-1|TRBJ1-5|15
CASSLGQGSNQPQHF
TGCGCCAGCAGCTTGGGACAAGGGTCGAATCAGCCCCAGCATTTT
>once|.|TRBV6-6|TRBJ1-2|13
CASSPGFNYGYTF
TGTGCCAGCAGCCCCGGCTTTAACTATGGCTACACCTTC
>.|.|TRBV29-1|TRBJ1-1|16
CSVIRGTGKYYTEAFF
TGCAGCGTTATCAGGGGAACAGGGAAGTACTACACTGAAGCTTTCTTT
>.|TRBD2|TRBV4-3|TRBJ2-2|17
CASSQEIAGGRTGELFF
TGCGCCAGCAGCCAAGAGATAGCGGGGGGGCGGACCGGGGAGCTGTTTTTT
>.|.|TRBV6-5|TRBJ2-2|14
CASSLLQATGELFF
TGTGCCAGCAGTTTACTACAGGCCACCGGGGAGCTGTTTTTT
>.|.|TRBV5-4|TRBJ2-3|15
CASSLGGLSEDTQYF
TGTGCCAGCAGCTTGGGCGGACTGTCTGAAGATACGCAGTATTTT
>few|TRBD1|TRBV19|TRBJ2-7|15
CASSLAGTVEHEQYF
TGTGCCAGTAGTCTAGCCGGGACAGTCGAACACGAGCAGTACTTC
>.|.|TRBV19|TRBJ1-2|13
CASSTSTNYGYTF
TGTGCCAGTAGTACATCTACTAACTATGGCTACACCTTC
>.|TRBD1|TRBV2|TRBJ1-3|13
CASNQGDRGYLRF
TGTGCCAGCAATCAAGGAGACAGGGGTTATCTCAGGTTT
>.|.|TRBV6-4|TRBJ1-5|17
CASRPGPTFEGNQPQHF
TGTGCCAGCAGACCAGGCCCTACTTTTGAGGGCAATCAGCCCCAGCATTTT
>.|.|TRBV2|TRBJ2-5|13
CASKRLLQETQYF
TGTGCCAGTAAGAGGCTGTTACAAGAGACCCAGTACTTC
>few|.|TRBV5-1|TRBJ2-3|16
CASSLSGWGRTDTQYF
TGCGCCAGCAGCTTGTCCGGCTGGGGCCGCACAGATACGCAGTATTTT
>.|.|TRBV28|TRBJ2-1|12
CASKGFGFEQFF
TGTGCCAGCAAGGGGTTTGGGTTTGAGCAGTTCTTC
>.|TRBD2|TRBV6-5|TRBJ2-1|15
CASSQGTSGVYEQFF
TGTGCCAGCAGTCAGGGGACTAGCGGGGTATATGAGCAGTTCTTC
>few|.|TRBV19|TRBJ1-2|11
CATWGNYGYTF
TGTGCCACCTGGGGTAACTATGGCTACACCTTC
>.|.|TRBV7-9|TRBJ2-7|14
CASSRATGPYEQYF
TGTGCCAGCAGCAGAGCGACAGGTCCCTACGAGCAGTACTTC
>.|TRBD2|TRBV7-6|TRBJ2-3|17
CASSEYSGGAAGDTQYF
TGTGCCAGCAGCGAATATAGCGGGGGGGCCGCAGGCGATACGCAGTATTTT
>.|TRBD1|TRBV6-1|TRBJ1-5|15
CASSAGTGFAQPQHF
TGTGCCAGCAGCGCCGGGACAGGCTTCGCTCAGCCCCAGCATTTT
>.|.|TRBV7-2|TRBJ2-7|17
CASSSTQGIESSYEQYF
TGTGCCAGCAGCTCCACCCAGGGAATTGAGAGCTCCTACGAGCAGTACTTC
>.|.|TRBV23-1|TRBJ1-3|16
CASSQLGIGYRNTIYF
TGCGCCAGCAGTCAATTAGGGATTGGGTATAGAAACACCATATATTTT
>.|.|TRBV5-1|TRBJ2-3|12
CASSLPTDTQYF
TGCGCCAGCAGCTTACCCACAGATACGCAGTATTTT
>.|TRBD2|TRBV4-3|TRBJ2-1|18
CASSHPPPTSGSYNEQFF
TGCGCCAGCAGCCACCCACCCCCTACTAGCGGCTCCTACAATGAGCAGTTCTTC